The clone carrying this TCR beta chain counts as medium-sized by frequency. The data derive from a study of T cell clusters in autoimmune cytopenias. Multiplex touch-down PCR amplified TRB using TRB-A and TRB-B pools in one tube. Each CDR3 protein gets one entry in TCRdb, which reprocessed the multiplex PCR reads and gives no DNA. The sample data list 9,500 to 12,000 distinct CDR3 sequences. Germline V CDR1 and CDR2: SGHNT, YYREEE (reference sequence). This CDR3 spans 12 amino acids. Some 34,000 genome equivalents of blood DNA were amplified for TRB. The data also belong to a second study, concerning T cell repertoires in aging, cancer and after chemotherapy.

The TCR sequence derives from a human donor in good health. V usage is TRBV5-4 and J usage is TRBJ1-1; as DNA is missing, the TRBD1 call by TCRdb cannot be tested. Sequenced sample: peripheral blood. The CDR3 loop is CASSDDRAEAFF.